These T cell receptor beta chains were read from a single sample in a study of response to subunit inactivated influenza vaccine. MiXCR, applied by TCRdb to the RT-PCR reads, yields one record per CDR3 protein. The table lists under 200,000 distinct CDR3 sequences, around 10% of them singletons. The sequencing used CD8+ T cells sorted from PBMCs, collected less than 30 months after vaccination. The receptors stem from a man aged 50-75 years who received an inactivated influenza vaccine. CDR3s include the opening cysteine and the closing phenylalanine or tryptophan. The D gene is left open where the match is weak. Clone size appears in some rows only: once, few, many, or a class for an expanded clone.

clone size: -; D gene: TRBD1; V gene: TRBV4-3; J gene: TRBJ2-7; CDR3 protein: CASSLSRDSSAEQYF; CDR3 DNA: TGCGCCAGCAGCCTATCCAGGGACAGCTCGGCCGAGCAGTACTTC
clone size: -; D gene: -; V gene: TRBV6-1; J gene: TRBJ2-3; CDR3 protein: CASSKTYTDTQYF; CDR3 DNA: TGTGCCAGCAGTAAGACATACACAGATACGCAGTATTTT
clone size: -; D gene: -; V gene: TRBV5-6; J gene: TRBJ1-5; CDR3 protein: CASSLTGGYSNQPQHF; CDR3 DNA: TGTGCCAGCAGCTTGACAGGTGGATATAGCAATCAGCCCCAGCATTTT
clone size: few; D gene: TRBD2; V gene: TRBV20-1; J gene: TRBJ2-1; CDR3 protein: CSARDLASGRANGSYNEQFF; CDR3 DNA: TGCAGTGCTAGAGATCTGGCTAGCGGGAGGGCCAATGGCTCCTACAATGAGCAGTTCTTC
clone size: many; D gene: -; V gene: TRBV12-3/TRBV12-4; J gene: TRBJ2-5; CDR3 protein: CASSLGGPETQYF; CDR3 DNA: TGTGCCAGCAGTTTAGGGGGGCCAGAGACCCAGTACTTC
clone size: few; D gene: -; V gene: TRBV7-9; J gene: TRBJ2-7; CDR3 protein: CASSLVNRSSYEQYF; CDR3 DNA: TGTGCCAGCAGCTTAGTCAACAGAAGCTCCTACGAGCAGTACTTC
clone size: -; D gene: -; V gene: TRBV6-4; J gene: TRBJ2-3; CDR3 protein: CASSDSFRGSDTQYF; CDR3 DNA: TGTGCCAGCAGTGACTCGTTCCGTGGCTCAGATACGCAGTATTTT
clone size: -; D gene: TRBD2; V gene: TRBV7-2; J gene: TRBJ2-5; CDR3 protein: CASSRTGLAGQETQYF; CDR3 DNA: TGTGCCAGCAGCCGGACGGGACTAGCGGGGCAAGAGACCCAGTACTTC
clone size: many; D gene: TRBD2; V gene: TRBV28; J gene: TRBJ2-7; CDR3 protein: CASSYPSRSTSGTRDNEQYF; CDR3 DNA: TGTGCCAGCAGCTACCCCTCCCGCTCGACTAGCGGGACAAGGGACAACGAGCAGTACTTC
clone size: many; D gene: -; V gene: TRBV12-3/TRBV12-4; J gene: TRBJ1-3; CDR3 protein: CASSLGVSTGNTIYF; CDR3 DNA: TGTGCCAGCAGTTTAGGGGTGTCGACTGGAAACACCATATATTTT
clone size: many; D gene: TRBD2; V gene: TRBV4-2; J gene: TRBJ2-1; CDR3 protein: CASSQPSLAGVYNEQFF; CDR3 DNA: TGTGCCAGCAGCCAACCTAGTCTAGCGGGAGTTTACAATGAGCAGTTCTTC
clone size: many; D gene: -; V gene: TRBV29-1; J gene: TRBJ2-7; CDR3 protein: CSVIKPDNYEQYF; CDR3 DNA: TGCAGCGTTATTAAGCCCGATAACTACGAGCAGTACTTC
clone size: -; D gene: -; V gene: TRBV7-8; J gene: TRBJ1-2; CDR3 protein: CASSYGTLDYGYTF; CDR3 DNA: TGTGCCAGCAGCTACGGGACGCTAGACTATGGCTACACCTTC
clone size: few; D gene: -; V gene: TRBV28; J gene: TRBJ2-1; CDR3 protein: CASSFAGRPLGEQFF; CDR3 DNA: TGTGCCAGCAGTTTTGCGGGGAGGCCTCTCGGTGAGCAGTTCTTC
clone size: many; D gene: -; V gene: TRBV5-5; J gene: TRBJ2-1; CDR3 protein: CASSLSYGYNEQFF; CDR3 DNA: TGTGCCAGCAGCTTGTCTTACGGCTACAATGAGCAGTTCTTC
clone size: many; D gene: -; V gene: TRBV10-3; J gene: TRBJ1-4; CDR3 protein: CAISESTTVGEKLFF; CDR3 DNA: TGTGCCATCAGTGAGTCGACGACAGTCGGCGAAAAACTGTTTTTT
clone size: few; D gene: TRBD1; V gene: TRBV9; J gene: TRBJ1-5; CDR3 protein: CASSPHRGGNQPQHF; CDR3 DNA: TGTGCCAGCAGCCCGCACAGGGGGGGCAATCAGCCCCAGCATTTT
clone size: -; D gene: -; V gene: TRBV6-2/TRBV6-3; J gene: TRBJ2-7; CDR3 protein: CASSYFGSPAYEQYF; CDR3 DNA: TGTGCCAGCAGTTACTTCGGGTCTCCTGCCTACGAGCAGTACTTC
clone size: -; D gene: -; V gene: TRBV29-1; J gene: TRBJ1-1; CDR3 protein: CSVEGTIEAFF; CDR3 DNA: TGCAGCGTTGAAGGGACGATTGAAGCTTTCTTT
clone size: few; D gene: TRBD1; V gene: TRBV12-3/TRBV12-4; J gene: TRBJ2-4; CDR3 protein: CASSLDGQVDIQYF; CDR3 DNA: TGTGCCAGCAGTTTGGACGGACAGGTAGACATTCAGTACTTC
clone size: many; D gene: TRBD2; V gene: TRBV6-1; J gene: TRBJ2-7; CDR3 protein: CASSKGLAGSYEQYF; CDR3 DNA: TGTGCCAGCAGTAAAGGACTAGCGGGAAGCTACGAGCAGTACTTC
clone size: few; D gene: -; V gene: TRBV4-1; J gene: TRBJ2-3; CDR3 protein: CASSQVTSLESVVRGTDTQYF; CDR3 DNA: TGCGCCAGCAGCCAAGTAACCTCGCTCGAGTCGGTCGTTCGGGGCACAGATACGCAGTATTTT
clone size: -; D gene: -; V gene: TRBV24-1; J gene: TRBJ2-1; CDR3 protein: CATSDFGRGEQFF; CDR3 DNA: TGTGCCACCAGTGATTTCGGGCGGGGTGAGCAGTTCTTC
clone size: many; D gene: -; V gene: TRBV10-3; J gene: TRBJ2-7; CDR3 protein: CAISVEEGAYEQYF; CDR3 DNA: TGTGCCATCAGTGTTGAGGAAGGGGCCTACGAGCAGTACTTC
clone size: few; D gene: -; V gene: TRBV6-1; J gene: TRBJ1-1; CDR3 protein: CASNDWDGMNTEAFF; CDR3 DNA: TGTGCCAGCAACGATTGGGACGGAATGAACACTGAAGCTTTCTTT
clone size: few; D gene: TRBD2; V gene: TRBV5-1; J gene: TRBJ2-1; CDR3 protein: CASSFTGTSGGAPEQFF; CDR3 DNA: TGCGCCAGCAGCTTTACCGGGACTAGCGGGGGGGCCCCTGAGCAGTTCTTC
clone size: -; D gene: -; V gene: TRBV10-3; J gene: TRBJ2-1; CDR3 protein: CAISDGEGPIEQFF; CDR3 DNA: TGTGCCATCAGTGATGGAGAAGGGCCAATCGAGCAGTTCTTC
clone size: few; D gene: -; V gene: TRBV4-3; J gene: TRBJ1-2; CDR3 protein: CASSRSYGATYGYTF; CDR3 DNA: TGCGCCAGCAGCCGCTCGTATGGGGCAACCTATGGCTACACCTTC
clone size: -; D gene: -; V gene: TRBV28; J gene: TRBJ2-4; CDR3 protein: CASSLPRLTGDAKNIQYF; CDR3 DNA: TGTGCCAGCAGTTTACCCCGCCTCACTGGTGATGCCAAAAACATTCAGTACTTC
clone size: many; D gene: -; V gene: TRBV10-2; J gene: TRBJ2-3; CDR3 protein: CAAGTQYF; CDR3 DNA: TGCGCAGCCGGCACGCAGTATTTT
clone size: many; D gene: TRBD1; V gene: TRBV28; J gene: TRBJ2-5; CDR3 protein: CASSSARQGQETQYF; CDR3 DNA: TGTGCCAGCAGTTCCGCACGACAGGGACAAGAGACCCAGTACTTC
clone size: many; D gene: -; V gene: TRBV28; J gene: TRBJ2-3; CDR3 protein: CASSFEAASTDTQYF; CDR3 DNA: TGTGCCAGCAGTTTTGAGGCGGCTAGCACAGATACGCAGTATTTT
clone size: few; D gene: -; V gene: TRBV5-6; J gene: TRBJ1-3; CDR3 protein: CASSLWFSGNTIYF; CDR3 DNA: TGTGCCAGCAGCTTGTGGTTCTCTGGAAACACCATATATTTT
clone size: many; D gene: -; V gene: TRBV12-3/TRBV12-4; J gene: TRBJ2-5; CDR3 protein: CASSSGQSQETQYF; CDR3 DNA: TGTGCCAGCAGCAGCGGACAGTCCCAAGAGACCCAGTACTTC
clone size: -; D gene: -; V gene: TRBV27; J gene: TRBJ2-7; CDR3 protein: CASSATVSYEQYF; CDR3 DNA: TGTGCCAGCAGTGCGACAGTTTCCTACGAGCAGTACTTC
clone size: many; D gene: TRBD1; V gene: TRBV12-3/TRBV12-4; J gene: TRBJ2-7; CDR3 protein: CASSLGTGGYEQYF; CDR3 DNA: TGTGCCAGCAGCTTAGGGACAGGGGGATACGAGCAGTACTTC
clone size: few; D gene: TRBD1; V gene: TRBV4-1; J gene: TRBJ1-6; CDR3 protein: CASSTGVSSPLHF; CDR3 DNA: TGCGCCAGCTCAACAGGGGTTTCGTCCCCCCTCCACTTT
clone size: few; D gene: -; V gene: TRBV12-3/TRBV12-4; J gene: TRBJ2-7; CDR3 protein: CASSFKVLPYEQYF; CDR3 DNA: TGTGCCAGCAGTTTTAAGGTCTTACCCTACGAGCAGTACTTC
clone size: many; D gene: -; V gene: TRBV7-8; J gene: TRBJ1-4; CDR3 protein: CASSLTATNEKLFF; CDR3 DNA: TGTGCCAGCAGCTTGACAGCGACGAATGAAAAACTGTTTTTT
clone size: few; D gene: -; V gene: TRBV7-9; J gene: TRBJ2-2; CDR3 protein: CASSLPPKPGELFF; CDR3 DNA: TGTGCCAGCAGCTTACCTCCAAAGCCCGGGGAGCTGTTTTTT
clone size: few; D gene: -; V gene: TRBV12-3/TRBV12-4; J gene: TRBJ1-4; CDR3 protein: CASSRSGEIYEKLFF; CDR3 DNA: TGTGCCAGCAGCCGGTCGGGGGAGATTTATGAAAAACTGTTTTTT
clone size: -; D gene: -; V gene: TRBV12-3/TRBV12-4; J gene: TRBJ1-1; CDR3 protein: CASRLGGTEAFF; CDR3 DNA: TGTGCCAGCAGACTCGGGGGGACTGAAGCTTTCTTT
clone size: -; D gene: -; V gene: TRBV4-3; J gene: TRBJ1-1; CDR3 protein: CASSQESQGRVEAFF; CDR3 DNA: TGCGCCAGCAGCCAGGAATCTCAGGGAAGAGTGGAAGCTTTCTTT
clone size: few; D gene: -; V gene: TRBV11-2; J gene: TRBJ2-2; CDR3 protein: CASSLETGATGELFF; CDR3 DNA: TGTGCCAGCAGCTTAGAAACGGGGGCGACCGGGGAGCTGTTTTTT
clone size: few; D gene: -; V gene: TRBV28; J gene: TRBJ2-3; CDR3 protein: CASSRRASTDTQYF; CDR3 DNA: TGTGCCAGCAGTCGACGCGCTAGCACAGATACGCAGTATTTT
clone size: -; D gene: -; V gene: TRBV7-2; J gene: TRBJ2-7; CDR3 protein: CASNRVGGASYEQYF; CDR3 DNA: TGTGCCAGCAACCGGGTTGGGGGGGCCTCCTACGAGCAGTACTTC
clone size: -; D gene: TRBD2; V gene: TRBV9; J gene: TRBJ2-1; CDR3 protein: CASSTPGTSGGAFEQFF; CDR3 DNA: TGTGCCAGCAGCACCCCCGGGACTAGCGGGGGGGCGTTTGAGCAGTTCTTC
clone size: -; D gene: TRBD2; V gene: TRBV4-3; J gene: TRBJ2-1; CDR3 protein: CASSQDFSSGYNEQFF; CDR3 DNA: TGCGCCAGCAGCCAAGATTTCTCTAGCGGGTACAATGAGCAGTTCTTC
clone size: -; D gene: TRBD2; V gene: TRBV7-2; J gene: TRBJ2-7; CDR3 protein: CASSLGTSATYEQYF; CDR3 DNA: TGTGCCAGCAGCTTGGGCACTAGCGCAACCTACGAGCAGTACTTC
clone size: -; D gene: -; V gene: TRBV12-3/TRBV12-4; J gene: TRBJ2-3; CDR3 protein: CASSLAGTTDTQYF; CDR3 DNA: TGTGCCAGCAGTTTAGCGGGCACCACAGATACGCAGTATTTT
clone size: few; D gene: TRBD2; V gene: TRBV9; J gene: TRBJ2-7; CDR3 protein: CASSASGGLAGNNEQYF; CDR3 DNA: TGTGCCAGCAGCGCCAGTGGGGGACTAGCGGGAAACAACGAGCAGTACTTC
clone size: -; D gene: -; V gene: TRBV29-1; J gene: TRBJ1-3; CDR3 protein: CSVTDSLSGNTIYF; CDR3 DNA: TGCAGCGTGACAGACAGCCTCTCTGGAAACACCATATATTTT
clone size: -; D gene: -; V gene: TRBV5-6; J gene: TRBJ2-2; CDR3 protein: CASSLEVEELFF; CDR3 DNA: TGTGCCAGCAGCTTGGAAGTGGAGGAGCTGTTTTTT
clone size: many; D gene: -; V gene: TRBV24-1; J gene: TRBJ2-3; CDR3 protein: CATSPGPDTDTQYF; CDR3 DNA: TGTGCCACCAGTCCAGGACCAGACACAGATACGCAGTATTTT
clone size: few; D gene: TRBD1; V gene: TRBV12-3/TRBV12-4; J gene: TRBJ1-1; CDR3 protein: CASSPGQRNTEAFF; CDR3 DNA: TGTGCCAGCAGCCCGGGACAGAGGAACACTGAAGCTTTCTTT